The entry below describes one TCR beta chain. Other DNA sequences in this specimen translate into the identical CDR3. The sample belongs to a study of shared clonotypes between healthy human individuals. About the study: Used for every donor were three CD4 naive, three CD4 memory, two CD8 naive and one CD8 memory plate.

Naive CD8 populations comprised CD45RO-negative cells positively selected for CCR7, excluding terminally differentiated effector memory CD45RA+ cells. Assay: immunoSEQ multiplex PCR; the TCRdb copy retains only in-frame clones and omits some. The sample contains some 800,000 clones, 80% to 95% of which appear only once. The V segment lost 3 bases and the J segment 0 bases; nucleotides outside the gene matches: 0. Germline lookup yields CDR1 KGHSH and CDR2 LQKENI. This CDR3 has 15 residues. Sequenced input: naive CD8+ T cells sorted from blood. The chain links TRBV18 to TRBJ2-1; the match to TRBD2 covers 9 bases. This receptor was taken from a man under 40 in good health. In DNA, the CDR3 is TGTGCCAGCTCACCTAGCGGGAGCTCCTACAATGAGCAGTTCTTC. This translates into CASSPSGSSYNEQFF.